Detailed here is one T cell receptor beta chain. What it binds is not known. This entry is derived from a study of beta chain features in type 1 diabetes. Every isolated RNA sample was fully reverse transcribed, so sequencing captured expressed TCRB transcripts. TCRdb's table, derived via immunoSEQ multiplex PCR, lists solely in-frame clones and lacks some. Of hundreds of thousands of clones detected, 30% appear once; the ten largest clones hold 0.06% to 0.07%. Overall study findings and caveats: Patients with type 1 diabetes carried fewer insertions and had more deletions at their VDJ junctions. The similarity of naive, central memory and Treg TCRB repertoires appeared greater among patients than among healthy donors. Possibly, sequencing cDNA over-represented cells that had high TCR expression levels.

The CDR3 is made up of 13 amino acids. Germline V lookup: CDR1 GTSNPN, CDR2 SVGIG (reference sequence). V shed 5 bases, J shed 4 bases, and the junction held 6 bases outside the gene matches. Specimen: naive CD4+ T cells from blood. V usage is TRBV30 and J usage is TRBJ2-7; TRBD1 aligns across 9 bases. This TCR derives from a young man in good health. CDR3 sequence: CAWEQGAIYEQYF. The CDR3, as DNA: TGTGCCTGGGAACAGGGGGCTATTTACGAGCAGTACTTC.